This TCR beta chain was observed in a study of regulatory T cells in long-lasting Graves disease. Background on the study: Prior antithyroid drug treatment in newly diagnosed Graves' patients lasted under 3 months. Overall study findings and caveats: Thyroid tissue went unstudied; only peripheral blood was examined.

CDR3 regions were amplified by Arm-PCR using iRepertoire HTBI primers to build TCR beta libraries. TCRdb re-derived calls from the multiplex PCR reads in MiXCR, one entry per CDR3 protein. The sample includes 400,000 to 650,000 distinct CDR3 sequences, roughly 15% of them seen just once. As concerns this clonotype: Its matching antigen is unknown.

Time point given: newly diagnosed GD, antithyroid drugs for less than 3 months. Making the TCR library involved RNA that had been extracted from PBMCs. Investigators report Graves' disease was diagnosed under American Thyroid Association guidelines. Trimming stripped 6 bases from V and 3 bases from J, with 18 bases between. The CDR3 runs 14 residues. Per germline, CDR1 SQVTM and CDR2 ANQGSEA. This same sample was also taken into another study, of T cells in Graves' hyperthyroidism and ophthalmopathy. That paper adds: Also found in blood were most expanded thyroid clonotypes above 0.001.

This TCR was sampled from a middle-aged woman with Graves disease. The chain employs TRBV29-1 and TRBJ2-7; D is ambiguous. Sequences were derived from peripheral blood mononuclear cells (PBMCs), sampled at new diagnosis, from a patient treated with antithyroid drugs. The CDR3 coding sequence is TGCAGCGTGGCCCGGTTGGCAGCAAACTACGAGCAGTACTTC. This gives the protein CSVARLAANYEQYF.